The present entry profiles one T cell receptor (beta chain) with its context. Methods used by the authors: Amplified reference gene primers provided the basis for estimating nucleated cell counts. Sequenced by immunoSEQ multiplex PCR; TCRdb stores in-frame clones only, minus some. V and J calls and clone size are copied from that table; D and trimming were computed from the DNA. Counted here are some 150,000 clones, 87% occurring once; the ten biggest clones make up 3.9%. This record belongs to a study of blood T cell repertoires in COVID-19. Study as a whole: Sample material is recorded as cDNA or gDNA derived from T cells, B-cell-depleted T cells, or PBMCs.

The CDR3 loop spans 15 amino acids. V lost 5 bases, J lost 7 bases, and 7 bases stayed unmatched. Germline CDR1 reads MDHEN; CDR2 reads SYDVKM. This sequence was found in a woman aged 55-70 years who had recovered from COVID-19. The specimen sequenced was peripheral blood. This rearrangement joins TRBV28 to TRBJ1-5, with 11 nucleotides matching TRBD1. Written as DNA, the CDR3 is TGTGCCAGCAGTACACCGGGACAGGGGGAGCAGCCCCAGCATTTT. Translating it yields CASSTPGQGEQPQHF. The complete variable domain, with remaining parts taken from reference TRBV28 and TRBJ1-5, reads DVKVTQSSRYLVKRTGEKVFLECVQDMDHENMFWYRQDPGLGLRLIYFSYDVKMKEKGDIPEGYSVSREKKERFSLILESASTNQTSMYLCASSTPGQGEQPQHFGDGTRLSIL.